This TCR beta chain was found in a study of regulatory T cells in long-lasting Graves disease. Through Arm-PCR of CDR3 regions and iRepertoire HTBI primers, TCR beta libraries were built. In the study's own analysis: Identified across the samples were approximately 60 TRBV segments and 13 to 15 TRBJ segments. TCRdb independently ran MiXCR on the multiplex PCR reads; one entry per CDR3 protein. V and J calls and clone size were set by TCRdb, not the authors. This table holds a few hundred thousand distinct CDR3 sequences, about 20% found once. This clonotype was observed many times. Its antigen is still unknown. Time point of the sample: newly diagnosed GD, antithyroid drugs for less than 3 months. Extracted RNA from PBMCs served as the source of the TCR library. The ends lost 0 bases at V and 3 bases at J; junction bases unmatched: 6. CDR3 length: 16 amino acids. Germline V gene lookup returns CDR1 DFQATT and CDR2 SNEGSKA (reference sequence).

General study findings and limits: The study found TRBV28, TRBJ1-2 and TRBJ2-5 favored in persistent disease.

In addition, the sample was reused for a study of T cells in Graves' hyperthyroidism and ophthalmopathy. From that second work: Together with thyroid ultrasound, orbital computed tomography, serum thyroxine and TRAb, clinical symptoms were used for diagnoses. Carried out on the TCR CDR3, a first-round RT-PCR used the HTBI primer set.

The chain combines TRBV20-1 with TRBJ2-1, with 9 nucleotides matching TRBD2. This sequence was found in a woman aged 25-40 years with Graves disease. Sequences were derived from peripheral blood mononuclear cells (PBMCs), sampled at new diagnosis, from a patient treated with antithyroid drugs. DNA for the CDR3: TGCAGTGCTAGAGATCTCCTAGCGGGGTTCTACAATGAGCAGTTCTTC. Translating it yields CSARDLLAGFYNEQFF.